Below are 21 T cell receptor beta chains sequenced from a single sample in a study of siplizumab effects on memory and regulatory T cells (dated by TCRdb to between 2019 and 2020). Library method: the immunoSEQ multiplex PCR assay. TCRdb stores this immuneACCESS table with in-frame sequences only. Part of the clones is absent; in the studies checked, under half of the shortfall reflects unresolved V genes, and no reason is known for the rest. This sample is represented by approximately 60,000 clones; approximately 96% of them were singletons. More than 0.095% of the sample comes from the top ten. The specimen was naive CD8+ T cells sorted from blood. According to the study, the label for this sample's cell subset or site signals: unstimulated naive T cells. All receptors derive from a human donor in good health.

This clone was detected once. This chain uses TRBV6-4 with TRBJ2-2; D is unresolved. From germline, CDR1 is MRHNA and CDR2 SNTAGT. V dropped 2 bases and J dropped 4 bases, with 2 bases sitting between them. The CDR3 consists of 12 residues. CDR3 amino acids: CASSDSTGELFF. The CDR3 DNA sequence: TGTGCCAGCAGTGACAGCACCGGGGAGCTGTTTTTT.

CDR3 bases: TGTGCCAGCAGCTCCGGCGGGGGGCCGGAGGAGCAGTACTTC. It encodes CASSSGGGPEEQYF. This chain joins TRBV7-2 and TRBJ2-7; TRBD2 aligns across 8 bases. Looked up from germline, CDR1 is SGHTA and CDR2 is FQGNSA. CDR3 length: 14 residues. Trimming took 4 bases from V and 7 from J; bases not matched to a gene: 9.

The chain joins TRBV19 to TRBJ2-1; TRBD1 matches 7 bases. CDR1 is LNHDA, CDR2 SQIVND, per germline (reference sequence). CDR3 length equals 16 residues. Trimming cost V 5 bases and J 8 bases; bases outside gene matches: 15. The CDR3 bases are TGTGCCAGTAGTTCTCCTTATGGGACAGTAGGCGATGAGCAGTTCTTC. Its translation is CASSSPYGTVGDEQFF.

The chain employs TRBV9 and TRBJ1-1; D not certain. Between the trimmed V and J ends, which lost 0 bases and 5 bases, there was a span of 8 bases. The CDR3 is 13 residues long. In germline, CDR1 is SGDLS, CDR2 YYNGEE. The CDR3 spells CASSVGVRTEAFF. The CDR3 DNA is TGTGCCAGCAGCGTAGGTGTGCGAACTGAAGCTTTCTTT. Full variable domain (missing parts from reference TRBV9 and TRBJ1-1): DSGVTQTPKHLITATGQRVTLRCSPRSGDLSVYWYQQSLDQGLQFLIQYYNGEERAKGNILERFSAQQFPDLHSELNLSSLELGDSALYFCASSVGVRTEAFFGQGTRLTVV.

The chain links TRBV19 to TRBJ1-1; 7 bases fit TRBD1. The germline CDR1 and CDR2 sequences are LNHDA and SQIVND (reference sequence). This CDR3 comprises 14 residues. The trim removed 4 bases at V and 7 bases at J, leaving 9 bases unmatched. The CDR3 DNA sequence: TGTGCCAGTAGTACCGGGACAGTGAGTATTGAAGCTTTCTTT. This sequence encodes CASSTGTVSIEAFF.

On this clone: Germline is not matched at one junction end, which may reflect a read error. The chain uses TRBV9 and TRBJ1-2; D unclear. CDR1 and CDR2 (germline): SGDLS, YYNGEE. This CDR3 region has 12 residues. CDR3 in amino acids: CASSLGVYDYTF. DNA for the CDR3: TGTGCCAGCAGCCTCGGGGTTTATGACTACACCTTC.

CDR3 amino acids: CASIRAGNSYEQYF. The CDR3, as DNA: TGTGCCAGCATCCGGGCAGGGAACTCCTACGAGCAGTACTTC. The chain carries TRBV28 and TRBJ2-7; D might be TRBD1 (5 bases). This CDR3 contains 14 residues. Germline-derived CDR1 and CDR2 are MDHEN and SYDVKM. The germline V and J ends were trimmed by 7 bases and 0 bases, with 13 bases remaining between them.

In nucleotides, the CDR3 is TGCGCCAGCAGCGTCCTAGCGGGGGCGACCTACAATGAGCAGTTCTTC. Encoded protein: CASSVLAGATYNEQFF. V gene TRBV5-1 combines with J gene TRBJ2-1; 10 bases map to TRBD2. CDR1 and CDR2 from the germline V gene are SGHRS and YFSETQ. The CDR3 consists of 16 residues. Losses at the gene ends were 4 bases for V and 2 bases for J; bases not matched to a gene: 6.

The chain joins TRBV6-5 to TRBJ2-6; D unresolved. This CDR3 region has 14 residues. With 1 base removed from V and 2 bases from J, the gap between germline ends came to 3 bases. Per germline, CDR1 MNHEY and CDR2 SVGAGI. The CDR3 DNA reads TGTGCCAGCAGTTACTGGCCTGGGGCCAACGTCCTGACTTTC. Translation gives CASSYWPGANVLTF.

The rearrangement joins TRBV5-1 to TRBJ2-7; no clear D gene. The V gene's germline CDR1 is SGHRS and CDR2 YFSETQ. V gave up 5 bases and J gave up 2 bases, with 5 bases separating them. The CDR3 sequence is 11 residues long. The DNA for the CDR3 is TGCGCCAGCAGGGGGACCTACGAGCAGTACTTC. Amino acid sequence: CASRGTYEQYF.

V gene TRBV21-1 combines with J gene TRBJ1-5; no DNA check was done on the table's D call, TRBD1. TRBV21-1 is tagged as a pseudogene. This CDR3 contains 16 residues. The CDR3 region is CASSNEGQGYNQPQHF. The CDR3 coding sequence is TGTGCCAGCAGCAACGAGGGACAGGGCTACAATCAGCCCCAGCATTTT.

Regarding this clone: Additional DNA sequences in this sample encode the identical CDR3. V usage is TRBV7-9 and J usage is TRBJ2-7; D tentatively reads TRBD1 or TRBD2 (5 bases each). V was pared by 5 bases and J by 2 bases, with 7 bases between. The germline gives CDR1 SEHNR, CDR2 FQNEAQ (reference sequence). The length of the CDR3 is 12 residues. CDR3 DNA sequence: TGTGCCAGCAGCCCGGGGCCCTACGAGCAGTACTTC. Residues: CASSPGPYEQYF.

The chain uses TRBV7-6 and TRBJ1-4; D is uncertain. The CDR3 runs 11 residues. The V end was cut by 4 bases, the J end by 7 bases, with 4 bases between. The germline gives CDR1 SGHVS, CDR2 FNYEAQ. The CDR3 nucleotides are TGTGCCAGCAGCTCGTTTGAAAAACTGTTTTTT. It yields the protein CASSSFEKLFF.

The gene calls are TRBV2 and TRBJ1-2, with D possibly matching TRBD1 (6 bases). The CDR3 has 15 amino acids. V was clipped by 3 bases and J by 8 bases, with 19 bases between them. Germline CDR1 reads SNHLY; CDR2 reads FYNNEI. The CDR3 region is CASSDSRGPYSGYTF. The CDR3 nucleotides are TGTGCCAGCAGTGATTCCAGGGGCCCCTATTCGGGCTACACCTTC.

V is TRBV19 and J is TRBJ2-5; 11 nucleotides line up with TRBD1. The J segment lost 4 bases and the V segment lost 5 bases, leaving 18 bases of the junction unmatched. Germline V gives CDR1 LNHDA, CDR2 SQIVND (reference sequence). The CDR3 runs to 19 residues. The CDR3 loop reads CASSLGPPGQGGPRETQYF. CDR3 DNA sequence: TGTGCCAGTAGTTTGGGCCCGCCGGGACAGGGGGGCCCCCGAGAGACCCAGTACTTC.

The chain is built from TRBV5-1 and TRBJ2-1; TRBD2 might be the D (6 bases). The germline V gene has CDR1 SGHRS and CDR2 YFSETQ. V was clipped by 0 bases and J by 10 bases, with 8 bases between them. The CDR3 runs to 12 residues. The CDR3 loop reads CASSLAGGEQFF. The CDR3 DNA reads TGCGCCAGCAGCTTGGCCGGGGGAGAGCAGTTCTTC.

The chain recombines TRBV4-2 with TRBJ1-2; D call uncertain. V lost 0 bases and J lost 4, with 6 bases in between. The CDR3 spans 13 residues. Germline-derived CDR1 and CDR2 are LGHNA and YNFKEQ. CDR3: CASSQESSYGYTF. The CDR3 bases are TGTGCCAGCAGCCAAGAGTCCAGCTATGGCTACACCTTC.

The J gene is TRBJ1-1, the V gene TRBV30, with TRBD1 matching over 10 bases. The CDR3 is made up of 14 amino acids. Germline CDR1 is GTSNPN and CDR2 is SVGIG (reference sequence). With V trimmed by 2 bases and J by 5 bases, 5 bases remained unmatched. The CDR3 DNA reads as TGTGCCTGGAGTCCCGGGACAGGGGAGACTGAAGCTTTCTTT. This gives the protein CAWSPGTGETEAFF.

The chain links TRBV7-9 to TRBJ2-7, with D hard to call. Germline lookup yields CDR1 SEHNR and CDR2 FQNEAQ (reference sequence). This CDR3 is built from 13 residues. Trimming pared 0 bases from V and 5 bases from J, leaving 8 bases between. The chain's CDR3 is CASSLALEDEQYF. The CDR3 region has the DNA TGTGCCAGCAGCTTAGCGCTCGAGGACGAGCAGTACTTC.

This clone was counted once. CDR3 sequence reads: CASSLRDWTEAFF. For the CDR3, the DNA is TGTGCCAGCAGCCTCCGCGATTGGACTGAAGCTTTCTTT. The chain joins TRBV7-7 to TRBJ1-1, with D unclear. Germline CDR1 and CDR2: SSHAT and FNYEAQ (reference sequence). CDR3 length: 13 amino acids. Trimming stripped 5 bases from V and 5 bases from J, with 12 bases between.

This chain connects TRBV7-9 to TRBJ2-7; the match to TRBD1 covers 10 bases. Germline-derived CDR1 and CDR2 are SEHNR and FQNEAQ (reference sequence). The CDR3 spans 18 residues. After removal of 1 base from V and 6 bases from J, the junction contained 15 bases not matched to a gene. CDR3 coding DNA: TGTGCCAGCAGCTTAGAAGTATTGAGGGACAGGGGCTCTCGCGAGCAGTACTTC. It translates to CASSLEVLRDRGSREQYF.